This section outlines one T cell receptor beta chain sequence together with its context. This clonotype was seen more than once but under ten times. The antigen it recognizes is unknown. No per-base quality is available; no much larger clone lies one base away. This entry belongs to a study of blood T cells in healthy people across ages (dated by TCRdb to between 2014 and 2017). Broadly, across the study: In model experiments, roughly one uniquely barcoded TCR beta cDNA molecule per two T cells was captured by template switching. Using deep sequencing normalized with unique cDNA molecular identifiers, the study measured how TCR beta repertoire diversity changes with age. The donors were divided into four age groups: young (average approximately 17 years), middle-aged (approximately 39), aged (around 67) and long-lived (about 90). Donors of different ages were randomly distributed across sequencing lanes to avoid experimental bias. The study analyzed two additional independent replicas of 1 million unique cDNA reads from the same blood draw for two donors, one aged 18 to 29 and one aged 80 or older.

V drops 0 bases and J drops 2 bases, leaving 11 bases in between. CDR3 length: 16 amino acids, cysteine to phenylalanine. Of the read, only the CDR3 DNA is kept; its 48 bases are in frame from base 1. The germline V gene sets CDR1 to SGHTA and CDR2 to FQGTGA. Findings and caveats that apply to the study as a whole: Compared with the aged group, more naive CD4+ T cells, fewer expanded clones and increased TCR diversity were shown by the long-lived group, suggesting age selection. Observed TCR beta diversity correlated strongly with the percentage of naive T cells measured by flow cytometry. Bulk unsorted PBMC profiling prevented conclusive comparison of naive and antigen-experienced compartments. Estimates of total diversity based on one million sequenced T cells were regarded as lower bounds and as underestimates. Observed TCR beta diversity per million T cells fell roughly linearly with age, and a significant reduction was already apparent by age around 39. Donor CMV infection status was unknown, potentially confounding age-related changes in expanded clonotypes.

Library method: 5' RACE. Sequencing took place on an Illumina HiSeq 2500. A second 7 to 11 cycle PCR used a sample-barcoded 5' primer and a J-beta primer mix. A template-switch 5' adaptor carrying 12 random nucleotides introduced a unique molecular identifier onto each TCR beta cDNA molecule. Each sample yielded at least 2.5 million CDR3-containing paired-end reads. First-strand cDNA synthesis was performed from all RNA using the Mint cDNA synthesis kit, with priming by a TRBC-specific oligonucleotide. After uracil-DNA glycosylase treatment, a first 18-cycle PCR used universal primers M1SS and BC2_uni_R on all cDNA. The paper's processing steps were these. For normalization, 1 million high-quality reads were randomly selected from each sample, with every read carrying a distinct molecular identifier. Instead of being binned into consensus sequences, reads that shared molecular identifiers were thrown out. MiTCR, set to a Q25 quality threshold and the strictest error-elimination algorithm, was used for CDR3 identification, clonotype clustering and error correction. A nonparametric unseen species model with Euler transformation was used to estimate lower-bound total TCR beta diversity. TCRdb redid the processing of the public reads, applying fastp at Q25 and MiXCR, and retained in-frame beta chains. Each entry merges the rows of one CDR3 protein and shows their most common DNA and genes. TCRdb's processing, not the study's, gives the V and J calls here. The sample profile shows roughly 1.7 million distinct CDR3 sequences; about 31% of them were found once. The ten top clones hold about 10% of the sample.

The donors were roughly 38 Caucasian individuals from Russia, aged roughly 6 to 100 years, who were systemically healthy. Each donor gave 8.5 to 10 milliliters of peripheral blood, collected into EDTA-treated Vacutainer tubes. PBMCs were isolated by Ficoll-Paque density-gradient centrifugation, with at least 6 million obtained per sample. Total RNA, at least 6 micrograms per sample, was extracted from PBMCs with Trizol reagent. For every donor, an aliquot of PBMCs went through flow cytometry to measure the percentages of naive CD45RAhigh/CD27high T cells. This clonotype was obtained from a woman aged 25-40 years in good health. The sequence links TRBV7-3 to TRBJ2-1; no D gene can be assigned with confidence. The sequenced material came from blood. The DNA sequence is as follows: TGTGCCAGCAGCTTAACAGGCCCCAGCCCCTACAATGAGCAGTTCTTC. This codes for CASSLTGPSPYNEQFF.